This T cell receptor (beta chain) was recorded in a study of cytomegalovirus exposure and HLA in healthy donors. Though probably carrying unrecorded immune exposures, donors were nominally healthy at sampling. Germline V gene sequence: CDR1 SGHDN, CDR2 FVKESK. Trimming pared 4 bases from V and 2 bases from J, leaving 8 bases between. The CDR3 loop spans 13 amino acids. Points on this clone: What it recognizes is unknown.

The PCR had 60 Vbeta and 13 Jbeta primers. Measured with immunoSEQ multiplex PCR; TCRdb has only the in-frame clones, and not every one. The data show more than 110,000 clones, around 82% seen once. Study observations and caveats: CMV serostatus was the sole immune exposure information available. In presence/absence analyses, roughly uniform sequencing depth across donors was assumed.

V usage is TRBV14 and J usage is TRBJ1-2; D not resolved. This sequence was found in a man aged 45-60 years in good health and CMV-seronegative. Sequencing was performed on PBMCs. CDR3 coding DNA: TGTGCCAGCAGCCCCACAAGAAACTATGGCTACACCTTC. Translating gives CASSPTRNYGYTF. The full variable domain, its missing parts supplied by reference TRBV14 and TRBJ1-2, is EAGVTQFPSHSVIEKGQTVTLRCDPISGHDNLYWYRRVMGKEIKFLLHFVKESKQDESGMPNNRFLAERTGGTYSTLKVQPAELEDSGVYFCASSPTRNYGYTFGSGTRLTVV.